A single count supports the clone carrying this T cell receptor (beta chain). Its antigen remains unknown. The CDR3 ends on some other residue instead of the conserved phenylalanine or tryptophan, so this is likely a read error. These data are taken from a study of response to subunit inactivated influenza vaccine. General observations from the study: Seasonal influenza vaccination, on each occasion, was suggested by the authors to recruit few new T cells.

One entry per CDR3 protein, called by TCRdb with MiXCR from the RT-PCR reads. The sample has 400,000 to 650,000 distinct CDR3 sequences, approximately 7.2% seen once. The germline CDR1 and CDR2 sequences are SGHTS and YDEGEE. V dropped 9 bases and J dropped 2 bases, with 20 bases sitting between them. This CDR3 has 15 amino acids. The sequence was obtained from a man aged 45-69 years who received an inactivated influenza vaccine. V usage is TRBV5-8 and J usage is TRBJ2-5; D might be TRBD2 (6 bases). Material: PBMCs from blood, obtained 23 to 25 months after vaccination. CDR3 coding DNA: TGTGCCACCACACCAGGAGGGTGGGCGCAAGAGACCCAGTACTCC. As protein: CATTPGGWAQETQYS.